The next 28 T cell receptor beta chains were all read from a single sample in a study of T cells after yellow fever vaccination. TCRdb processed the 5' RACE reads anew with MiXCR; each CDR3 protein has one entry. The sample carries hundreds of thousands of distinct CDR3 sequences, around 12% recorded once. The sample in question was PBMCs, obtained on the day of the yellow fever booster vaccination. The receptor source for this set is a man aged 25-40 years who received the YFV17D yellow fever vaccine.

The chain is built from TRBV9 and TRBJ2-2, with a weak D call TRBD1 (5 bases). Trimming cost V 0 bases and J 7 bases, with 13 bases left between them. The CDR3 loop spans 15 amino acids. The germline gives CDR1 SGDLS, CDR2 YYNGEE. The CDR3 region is CASSVVGQGNGELFF. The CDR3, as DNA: TGTGCCAGCAGCGTAGTCGGCCAGGGTAACGGGGAGCTGTTTTTT.

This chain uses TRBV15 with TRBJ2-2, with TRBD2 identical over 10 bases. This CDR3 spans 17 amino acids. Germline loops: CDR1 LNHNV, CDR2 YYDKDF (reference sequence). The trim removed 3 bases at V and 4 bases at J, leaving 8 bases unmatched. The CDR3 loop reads CATSRSLAGVGTGELFF. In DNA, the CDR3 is TGTGCCACCAGCAGGAGCCTAGCGGGAGTTGGCACCGGGGAGCTGTTTTTT.

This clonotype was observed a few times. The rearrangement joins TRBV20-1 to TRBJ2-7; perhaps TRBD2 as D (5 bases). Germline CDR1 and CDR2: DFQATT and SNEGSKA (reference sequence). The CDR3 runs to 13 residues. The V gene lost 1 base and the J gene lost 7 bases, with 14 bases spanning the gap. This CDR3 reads CSARAVSSGEQYF. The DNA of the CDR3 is TGCAGTGCTAGAGCGGTCAGCTCGGGGGAGCAGTACTTC.

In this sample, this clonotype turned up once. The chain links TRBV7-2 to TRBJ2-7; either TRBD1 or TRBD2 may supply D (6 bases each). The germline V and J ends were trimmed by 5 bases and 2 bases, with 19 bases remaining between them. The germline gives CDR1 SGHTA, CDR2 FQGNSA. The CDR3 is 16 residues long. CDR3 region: CASSAEGGIGAYEQYF. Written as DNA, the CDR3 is TGTGCCAGCAGCGCGGAGGGGGGAATTGGGGCCTACGAGCAGTACTTC.

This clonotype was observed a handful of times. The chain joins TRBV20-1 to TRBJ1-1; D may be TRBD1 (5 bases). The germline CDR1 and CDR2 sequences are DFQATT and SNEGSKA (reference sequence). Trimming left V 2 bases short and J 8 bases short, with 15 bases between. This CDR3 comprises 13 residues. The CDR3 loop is CSARRGLGAEAFF. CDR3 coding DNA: TGCAGTGCTAGACGGGGGTTAGGGGCCGAAGCTTTCTTT.

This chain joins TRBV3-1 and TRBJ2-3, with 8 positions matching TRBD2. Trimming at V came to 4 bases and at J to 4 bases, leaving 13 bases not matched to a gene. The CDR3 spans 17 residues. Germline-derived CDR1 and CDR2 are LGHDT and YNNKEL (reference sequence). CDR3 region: CASSLYTSGGEADTQYF. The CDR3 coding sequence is TGTGCCAGCAGCCTGTATACTAGCGGCGGCGAGGCAGATACGCAGTATTTT.

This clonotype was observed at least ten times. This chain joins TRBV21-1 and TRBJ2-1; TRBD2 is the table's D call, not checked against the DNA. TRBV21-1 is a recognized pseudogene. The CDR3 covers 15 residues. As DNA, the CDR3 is TGTGCCAGCACCTCGGGACTAGCGGGAATCAATGAGCAGTTCTTC. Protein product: CASTSGLAGINEQFF.

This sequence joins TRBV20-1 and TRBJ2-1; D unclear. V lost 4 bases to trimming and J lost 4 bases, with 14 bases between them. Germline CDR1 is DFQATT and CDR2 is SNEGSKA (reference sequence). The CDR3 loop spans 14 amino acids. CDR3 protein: CSAKSPSRYNEQFF. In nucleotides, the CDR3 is TGCAGTGCTAAGAGCCCTAGTAGATACAATGAGCAGTTCTTC.

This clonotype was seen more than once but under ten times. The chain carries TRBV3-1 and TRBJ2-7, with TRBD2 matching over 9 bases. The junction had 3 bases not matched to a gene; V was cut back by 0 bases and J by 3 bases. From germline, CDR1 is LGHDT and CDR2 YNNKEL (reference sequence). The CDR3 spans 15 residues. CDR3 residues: CASSQDASGNYEQYF. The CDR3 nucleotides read TGTGCCAGCAGCCAAGATGCTAGCGGGAACTACGAGCAGTACTTC.

The CDR3 coding sequence is TGTGCCACCTCCAAGCAGGCGGCTTGGACAGATACGCAGTATTTT. Translated: CATSKQAAWTDTQYF. V and J are TRBV3-1 and TRBJ2-3; the D is unclear. The CDR3 runs 15 residues. Germline values: CDR1 LGHDT, CDR2 YNNKEL (reference sequence). The V end lost 10 bases, the J end lost 3 bases, and 20 bases lay between the germline ends.

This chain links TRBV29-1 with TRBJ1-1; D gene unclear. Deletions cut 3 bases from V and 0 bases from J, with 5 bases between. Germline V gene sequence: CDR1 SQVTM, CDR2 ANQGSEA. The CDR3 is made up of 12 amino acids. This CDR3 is CSVEILNTEAFF. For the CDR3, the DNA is TGCAGCGTTGAGATACTGAACACTGAAGCTTTCTTT. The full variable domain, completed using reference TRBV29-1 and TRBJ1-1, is SAVISQKPSRDICQRGTSLTIQCQVDSQVTMMFWYRQQPGQSLTLIATANQGSEATYESGFVIDKFPISRPNLTFSTLTVSNMSPEDSSIYLCSVEILNTEAFFGQGTRLTVV.

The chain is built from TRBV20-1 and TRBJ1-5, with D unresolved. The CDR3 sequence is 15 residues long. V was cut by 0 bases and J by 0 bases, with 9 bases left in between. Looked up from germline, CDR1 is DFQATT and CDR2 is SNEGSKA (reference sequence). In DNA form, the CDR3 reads TGCAGTGCTAGAGATATAAGGGATAGCAATCAGCCCCAGCATTTT. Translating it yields CSARDIRDSNQPQHF.

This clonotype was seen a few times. The CDR3: CASSPHNQGLATYEQYF. CDR3 nucleotide sequence: TGTGCCAGCAGCCCGCACAATCAGGGTCTGGCCACCTACGAGCAGTACTTC. The V call is TRBV3-1, the J call TRBJ2-7; the D gene is possibly TRBD1 (5 bases). The V and J ends lost 4 bases and 2 bases respectively, with 21 bases between them. The length of the CDR3 is 17 residues. Germline assignment: CDR1 LGHDT and CDR2 YNNKEL (reference sequence).

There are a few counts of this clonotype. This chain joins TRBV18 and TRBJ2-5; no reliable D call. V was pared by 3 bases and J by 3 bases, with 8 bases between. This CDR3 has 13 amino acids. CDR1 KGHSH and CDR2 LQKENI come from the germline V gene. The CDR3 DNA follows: TGTGCCAGCTCACCGGTACAGAAAGAGACCCAGTACTTC. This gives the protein CASSPVQKETQYF.

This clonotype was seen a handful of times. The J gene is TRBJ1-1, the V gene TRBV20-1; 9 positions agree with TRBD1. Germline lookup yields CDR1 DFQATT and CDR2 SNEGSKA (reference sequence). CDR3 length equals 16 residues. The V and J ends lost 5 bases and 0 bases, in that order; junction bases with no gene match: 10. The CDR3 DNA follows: TGCAGTGCTGAGCCGGGACAGGGACCCATGAACACTGAAGCTTTCTTT. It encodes CSAEPGQGPMNTEAFF.

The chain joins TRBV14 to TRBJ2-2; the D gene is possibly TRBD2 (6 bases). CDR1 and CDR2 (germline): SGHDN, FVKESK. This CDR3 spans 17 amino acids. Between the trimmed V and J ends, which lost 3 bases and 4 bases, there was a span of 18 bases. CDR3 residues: CASSHYLNGRFTGELFF. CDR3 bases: TGTGCCAGCAGCCATTATCTAAACGGGAGATTCACCGGGGAGCTGTTTTTT.

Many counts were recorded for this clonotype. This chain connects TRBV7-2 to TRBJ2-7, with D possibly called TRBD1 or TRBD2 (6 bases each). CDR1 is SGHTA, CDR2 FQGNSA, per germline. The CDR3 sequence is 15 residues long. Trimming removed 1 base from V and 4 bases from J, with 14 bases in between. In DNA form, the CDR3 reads TGTGCCAGCAGCTTAGGAGGGGGGCTCAGATACGAGCAGTACTTC. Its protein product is CASSLGGGLRYEQYF.

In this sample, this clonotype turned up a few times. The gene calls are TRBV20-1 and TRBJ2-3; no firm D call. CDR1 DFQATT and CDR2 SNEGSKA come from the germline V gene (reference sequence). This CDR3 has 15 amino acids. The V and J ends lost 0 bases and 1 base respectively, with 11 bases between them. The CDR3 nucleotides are TGCAGTGCTAGAGATCTAGGTCTCGGCACAGATACGCAGTATTTT. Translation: CSARDLGLGTDTQYF.

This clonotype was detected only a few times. DNA for the CDR3: TGCGCCAGCAGCTTGGCCGAGACTAGTGACGAGCAGTACTTC. This codes for CASSLAETSDEQYF. This sequence joins TRBV5-1 and TRBJ2-7; maybe TRBD2 (6 bases). V was shortened by 0 bases and J by 5 bases, with 12 bases between the two germline ends. The CDR3 has 14 residues. CDR1 and CDR2 from the germline V gene are SGHRS and YFSETQ. The full variable domain, in which reference TRBV5-1 and TRBJ2-7 provide the parts outside the CDR3, is KAGVTQTPRYLIKTRGQQVTLSCSPISGHRSVSWYQQTPGQGLQFLFEYFSETQRNKGNFPGRFSGRQFSNSRSEMNVSTLELGDSALYLCASSLAETSDEQYFGPGTRLTVT.

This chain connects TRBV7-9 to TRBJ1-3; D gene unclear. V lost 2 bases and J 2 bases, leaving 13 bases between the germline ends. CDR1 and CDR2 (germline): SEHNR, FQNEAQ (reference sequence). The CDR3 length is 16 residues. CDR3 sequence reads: CASSLLSRGPGNTIYF. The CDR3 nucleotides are TGTGCCAGCAGCTTACTATCAAGAGGGCCTGGAAACACCATATATTTT.

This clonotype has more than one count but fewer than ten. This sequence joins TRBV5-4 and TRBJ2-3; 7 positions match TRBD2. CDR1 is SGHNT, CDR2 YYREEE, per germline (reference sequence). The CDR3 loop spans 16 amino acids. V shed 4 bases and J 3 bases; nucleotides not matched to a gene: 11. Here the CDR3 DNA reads TGTGCCAGCAGCAGACCGACTAGCCTTCCGACAGATACGCAGTATTTT. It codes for CASSRPTSLPTDTQYF. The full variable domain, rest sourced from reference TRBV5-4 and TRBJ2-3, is ETGVTQSPTHLIKTRGQQVTLRCSSQSGHNTVSWYQQALGQGPQFIFQYYREEENGRGNFPPRFSGLQFPNYSSELNVNALELDDSALYLCASSRPTSLPTDTQYFGPGTRLTVL.

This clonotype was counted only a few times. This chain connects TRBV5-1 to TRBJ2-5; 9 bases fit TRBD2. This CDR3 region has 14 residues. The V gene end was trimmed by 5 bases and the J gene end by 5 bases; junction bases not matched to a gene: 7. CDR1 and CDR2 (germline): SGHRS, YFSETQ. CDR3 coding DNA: TGCGCCAGCAGAGCGGGACTAGCCCTCGAGACCCAGTACTTC. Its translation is CASRAGLALETQYF.

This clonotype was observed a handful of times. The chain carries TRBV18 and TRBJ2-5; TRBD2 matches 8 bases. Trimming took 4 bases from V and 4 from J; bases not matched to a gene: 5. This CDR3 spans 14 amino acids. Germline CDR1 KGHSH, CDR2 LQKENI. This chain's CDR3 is CASSRSGTRETQYF. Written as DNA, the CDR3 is TGTGCCAGCTCACGATCCGGGACTAGAGAGACCCAGTACTTC. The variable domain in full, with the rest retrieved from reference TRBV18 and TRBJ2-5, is NAGVMQNPRHLVRRRGQEARLRCSPMKGHSHVYWYRQLPEEGLKFMVYLQKENIIDESGMPKERFSAEFPKEGPSILRIQQVVRGDSAAYFCASSRSGTRETQYFGPGTRLLVL.

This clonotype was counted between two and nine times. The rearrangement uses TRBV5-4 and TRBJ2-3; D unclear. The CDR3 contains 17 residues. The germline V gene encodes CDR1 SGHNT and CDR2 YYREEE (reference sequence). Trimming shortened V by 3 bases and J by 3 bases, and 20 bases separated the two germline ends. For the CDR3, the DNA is TGTGCCAGCAGCTCGATCGGCAGGCAGATTTTAACAGATACGCAGTATTTT. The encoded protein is CASSSIGRQILTDTQYF.

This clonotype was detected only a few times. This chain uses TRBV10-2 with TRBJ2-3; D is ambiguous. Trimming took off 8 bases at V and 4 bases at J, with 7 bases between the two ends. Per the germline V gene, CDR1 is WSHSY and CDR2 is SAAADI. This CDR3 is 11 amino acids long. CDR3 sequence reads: CASGSADTQYF. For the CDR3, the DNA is TGCGCCAGCGGGTCCGCAGATACGCAGTATTTT.

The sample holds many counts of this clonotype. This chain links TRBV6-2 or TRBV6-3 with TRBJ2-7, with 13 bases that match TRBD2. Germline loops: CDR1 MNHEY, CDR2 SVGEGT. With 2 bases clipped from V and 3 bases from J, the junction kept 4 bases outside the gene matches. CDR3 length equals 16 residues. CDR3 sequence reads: CASSYAGLAGIYEQYF. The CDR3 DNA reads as TGTGCCAGCAGTTACGCGGGACTAGCGGGAATCTACGAGCAGTACTTC.

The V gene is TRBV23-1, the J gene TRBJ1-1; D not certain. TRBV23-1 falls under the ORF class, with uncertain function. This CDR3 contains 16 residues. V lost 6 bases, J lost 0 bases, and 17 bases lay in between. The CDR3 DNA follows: TGCGCCAGCAGACCCGAACCGCTACTCATGAACACTGAAGCTTTCTTT. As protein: CASRPEPLLMNTEAFF.

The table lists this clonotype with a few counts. For the CDR3, the DNA is TGTGCCAGCAGCCACCAAACGACTAGGGGGACCTACGAGCAGTACTTC. Translation: CASSHQTTRGTYEQYF. The chain combines TRBV3-1 with TRBJ2-7; D possibly matches TRBD1 or TRBD2 (6 bases each). V lost 3 bases to trimming and J lost 2 bases, with 17 bases between them. The germline V gene encodes CDR1 LGHDT and CDR2 YNNKEL (reference sequence). There are 16 residues in the CDR3.